The 8 T cell receptor beta chains listed next were all sequenced from one sample in a study of shared clonotypes between healthy human individuals. Data came from immunoSEQ multiplex PCR; TCRdb stores just in-frame clones and leaves some out. The sample lists under 2.5 million clones; about nine tenths were seen once. Sequencing was done on a sample of naive CD4+ T cells from PBMCs. Subset meaning: CD45RA+ positively selected. These receptors all stem from a man younger than 35 in good health. Some clones in this sample may be carry-over from other donors' samples.

J is TRBJ1-2 and V is TRBV6-1, with D perhaps TRBD1 (6 bases). The CDR3 consists of 16 residues. V gave up 1 base and J gave up 5 bases, with 17 bases separating them. Germline lookup yields CDR1 MNHNS and CDR2 SASEGT. CDR3 amino acids: CASSEGVWGASYGYTF. In nucleotides, the CDR3 is TGTGCCAGCAGTGAAGGGGTATGGGGGGCCTCTTATGGCTACACCTTC.

This clone was observed once. The chain uses TRBV4-2 and TRBJ2-1; 8 positions agree with TRBD2. The germline CDR1 and CDR2 sequences are LGHNA and YNFKEQ. The CDR3 consists of 17 residues. Trimming removed 1 base from V and 7 bases from J; junction bases left unmatched: 12. CDR3 sequence reads: CASSQVGAGEVRNEQFF. CDR3 bases: TGTGCCAGCAGCCAAGTCGGAGCGGGAGAAGTTCGGAATGAGCAGTTCTTC.

This clone appeared once. V is TRBV11-2 and J is TRBJ2-3; D not resolved. CDR1 and CDR2 from the germline V gene are SGHAT and FQNNGV. V was cut by 4 bases and J by 9 bases, with 11 bases left in between. CDR3 length: 12 amino acids. CDR3 loop: CASSSPPPTQYF. DNA for the CDR3: TGTGCCAGCAGCTCACCCCCCCCAACGCAGTATTTT.

The genes are TRBV5-1 and TRBJ2-3; perhaps TRBD1 as D (6 bases). Germline V CDR1 and CDR2: SGHRS, YFSETQ. V lost 4 bases, J lost 0 bases, and 15 bases lay in between. The CDR3 consists of 16 residues. CDR3 bases: TGCGCCAGCAGCCCCACCGGAGACAGGAGCACAGATACGCAGTATTTT. This gives the protein CASSPTGDRSTDTQYF.

This sequence joins TRBV28 and TRBJ2-7, with 8 bases identical to TRBD1. After removal of 6 bases from V and 5 bases from J, the junction contained 9 bases not matched to a gene. The CDR3 has 14 amino acids. The germline V gene has CDR1 MDHEN and CDR2 SYDVKM. The CDR3 DNA reads as TGTGCCAGCAGCAAGGGGGGACAGGTCAACGAGCAGTACTTC. Its translation is CASSKGGQVNEQYF.

This sequence joins TRBV5-1 and TRBJ2-1; TRBD2 aligns across 9 bases. Losses at the gene ends were 4 bases for V and 8 bases for J; bases not matched to a gene: 4. The length of the CDR3 is 13 residues. Germline CDR1 reads SGHRS; CDR2 reads YFSETQ. The CDR3 is CASSPGLAHEQFF. As DNA, the CDR3 is TGCGCCAGCAGCCCGGGACTAGCACATGAGCAGTTCTTC.

The V and J genes are TRBV5-8 and TRBJ2-1, with 7 bases aligning to TRBD2. The trim removed 9 bases at V and 3 bases at J, leaving 12 bases unmatched. This CDR3 has 15 amino acids. Germline V gene data show CDR1 as SGHTS and CDR2 as YDEGEE. CDR3 protein: CATNLRGVGYNEQFF. The CDR3 DNA follows: TGTGCCACCAACCTTCGGGGGGTGGGCTACAATGAGCAGTTCTTC.

This chain connects TRBV2 to TRBJ2-5; 8 nucleotides align to TRBD1. The CDR3 is 14 residues long. The germline V gene has CDR1 SNHLY and CDR2 FYNNEI. Trimming cost V 4 bases and J 3 bases; bases outside gene matches: 4. The chain's CDR3 is CASSVQTGEETQYF. In DNA, the CDR3 is TGTGCCAGCAGTGTTCAGACAGGGGAAGAGACCCAGTACTTC.